Listed below are T cell receptor beta chains from one sample, sequenced in a study of blood T cell repertoires in COVID-19. Sequencing was performed with immunoSEQ multiplex PCR; in TCRdb, only in-frame clones are kept and a portion is missing. The sample comprises a few hundred thousand clones, around 87% of which are singletons, and 7.8% rests with the top ten. Specimen: peripheral blood. Receptors were obtained from a woman aged 45 to 65 who had recovered from COVID-19. The CDR3 runs from the conserved cysteine through the conserved F or W.

J: TRBJ1-2; V: TRBV11-2; CDR3: CASSSPRGFVVYGYTF
J: TRBJ1-4; V: TRBV5-6; CDR3: CASSLVGDEKLFF
J: TRBJ2-5; V: TRBV7-2; CDR3: CASSLGGGGQTQYF
J: TRBJ2-1; V: TRBV15; CDR3: CATSRDSGPFNEQFF
J: TRBJ1-1; V: TRBV20-1; CDR3: CSAITGYRAFF
J: TRBJ1-1; V: TRBV3-1/TRBV3-2; CDR3: CASSQGGAAFF
J: TRBJ1-2; V: TRBV3-1/TRBV3-2; CDR3: CASATGNYGYTF
J: TRBJ2-7; V: TRBV10-3; CDR3: CAIRTSGGYEQYF
J: TRBJ1-2; V: TRBV10-1; CDR3: CASSRGVGFGYTF
J: TRBJ2-1; V: TRBV27; CDR3: CASSLRGKSSYNEQFF
J: TRBJ2-5; V: TRBV11-2; CDR3: CASGYPGSGETQYF
J: TRBJ1-1; V: TRBV2; CDR3: CASSLGAGAFF
J: TRBJ1-1; V: TRBV6-5; CDR3: CASNPSGGGTEAFF
J: TRBJ2-2; V: TRBV7-6; CDR3: CASSLVGRGTGELFF
J: TRBJ1-1; V: TRBV6-6; CDR3: CASRLQMNTEAFF
J: TRBJ1-2; V: TRBV5-1; CDR3: CASSLAVNYGYTF
J: TRBJ1-1; V: TRBV4-1; CDR3: CASSSITGAPEAFF
J: TRBJ2-7; V: TRBV5-4; CDR3: CAIGTPSVEQYF
J: TRBJ1-1; V: TRBV11-2; CDR3: CASSIQGQNTEAFF
J: TRBJ2-3; V: TRBV29-1; CDR3: CSVVLPRADTQYF
J: TRBJ2-1; V: TRBV27; CDR3: CASSLSREHSYNEQFF
J: TRBJ1-5; V: TRBV4-1; CDR3: CASSQQGANQPQHF
J: TRBJ1-1; V: TRBV4-3; CDR3: CASSQDTKTDTEAFF
J: TRBJ2-1; V: TRBV19; CDR3: CASSILPAGLNEQFF
J: TRBJ1-4; V: TRBV7-9; CDR3: CASSPQQGDKLFF
J: TRBJ1-1; V: TRBV7-2; CDR3: CASSLTVVGTEAFF
J: TRBJ1-3; V: TRBV11-2; CDR3: CASSLIGGGNTIYF
J: TRBJ1-2; V: TRBV6-5; CDR3: CASSLDRGAYGYTF
J: TRBJ2-3; V: TRBV7-2; CDR3: CASSWAAGDAPDTQYF
J: TRBJ2-4; V: TRBV19; CDR3: CASSSPLALAKNIQYF
J: TRBJ2-7; V: TRBV11-1; CDR3: CASSTLAAGQPYEQYF
J: TRBJ1-5; V: TRBV27; CDR3: CASSGGTGGNQPQHF
J: TRBJ1-4; V: TRBV5-1; CDR3: CASSSMDYSNEKLFF
J: TRBJ1-5; V: TRBV28; CDR3: CASSLTGMNQPQHF
J: TRBJ2-5; V: TRBV19; CDR3: CASTKSHRGGQETQYF
J: TRBJ1-4; V: TRBV27; CDR3: CASSLGTVNEKLFF
J: TRBJ1-2; V: TRBV2; CDR3: CASSVQGYYGYTF
J: TRBJ2-1; V: TRBV19; CDR3: CASSIVSSGRTEQFF
J: TRBJ1-2; V: TRBV4-2; CDR3: CASSQASASAGGYTF
J: TRBJ1-4; V: TRBV4-3; CDR3: CASSQGPGQGGAEKLFF
J: TRBJ2-7; V: TRBV18; CDR3: CASSRGVLGEQYF
J: TRBJ2-5; V: TRBV29-1; CDR3: CSVAQSQETQYF
J: TRBJ2-3; V: TRBV7-3; CDR3: CASSLLAGDTDTQYF
J: TRBJ2-6; V: TRBV9; CDR3: CASSPLSASGPLSGANVLTF
J: TRBJ1-6; V: TRBV6-5; CDR3: CASRGQSSYNSPLHF
J: TRBJ2-7; V: TRBV2; CDR3: CASSEAPTINYEQYF
J: TRBJ2-1; V: TRBV18; CDR3: CASSPPLAGGLNEQFF
J: TRBJ2-5; V: TRBV9; CDR3: CASSVGLAETQYF
J: TRBJ2-2; V: TRBV4-3; CDR3: CASSYRTRGTGELFF
J: TRBJ2-3; V: TRBV4-3; CDR3: CASSHLQGGTGPDTQYF
J: TRBJ1-2; V: TRBV28; CDR3: CASSRDYSGYTF
J: TRBJ2-1; V: TRBV7-2; CDR3: CASSIDPSSYNEQFF
J: TRBJ2-5; V: TRBV20-1; CDR3: CSARAQGIQYF
J: TRBJ1-2; V: TRBV5-1; CDR3: CASSLGTGDYYGYTF